This T cell receptor (beta chain) is from a study of cytomegalovirus exposure and HLA in healthy donors. At sampling all donors were nominally healthy, likely with unrecorded immune exposures. The PCR was carried out with 60 Vbeta primers and 13 Jbeta primers. Sequenced by immunoSEQ multiplex PCR; TCRdb stores in-frame clones only, minus some. The sample has about 170,000 clones; approximately 80% are singletons. Germline assignment: CDR1 LNHNV and CDR2 YYDKDF (reference sequence). The CDR3 consists of 15 residues. Deletions cut 0 bases from V and 7 bases from J, with 13 bases between. The sequenced sample was PBMCs. The receptor comes from a woman between 18 and 29 years old in good health and CMV-seronegative. The chain carries TRBV15 and TRBJ1-5, with D possibly TRBD1 on 6 matching bases. In nucleotides, the CDR3 is TGTGCCACCAGCAGAGACAGGGGTGGTTCCCAGCCCCAGCATTTT. Amino acids: CATSRDRGGSQPQHF.